Below are 14 T cell receptor beta chains sequenced from a single sample in a study of shared clonotypes between healthy human individuals. The assay was immunoSEQ multiplex PCR, and TCRdb's table has in-frame clones only and misses some. The repertoire holds 740,000 or so clones, 60% to 75% seen once, with around 2% in the top ten. The sequenced sample was memory CD4+ T cells sorted from blood. The subset denotes: CD45RA-negative fraction. The receptors shown here come from a woman aged 25 to 39 in good health.

This chain uses TRBV10-1 with TRBJ2-3; TRBD1 or TRBD2 may be the D gene (5 bases each). There are 11 residues in the CDR3. Germline lookup yields CDR1 WNHNN and CDR2 SYGVQD (reference sequence). V lost 2 bases to trimming and J lost 8 bases, with 5 bases between them. In nucleotides, the CDR3 is TGCGCCAGCAGTGAGGGGGGTACGCAGTATTTT. Translated, it gives CASSEGGTQYF.

The J gene is TRBJ1-5, the V gene TRBV5-5; unclear D gene. The ends were cut back, 2 bases at V and 4 bases at J, with 10 bases in the middle. The CDR3 totals 14 residues. CDR1 and CDR2 from the germline V gene are SGHKS and YYEKEE (reference sequence). CDR3 protein: CASSFGDVNQPQHF. In DNA form, the CDR3 reads TGTGCCAGCAGCTTTGGGGATGTTAATCAGCCCCAGCATTTT.

This sequence joins TRBV28 and TRBJ2-3; tentatively, D is TRBD2 (6 bases). Trimming took off 7 bases at V and 4 bases at J, with 30 bases between the two ends. Germline CDR1 and CDR2: MDHEN and SYDVKM. The CDR3 is 19 residues long. The CDR3 loop is CASNGSGKWGRRDADTQYF. CDR3 nucleotides: TGTGCCAGCAATGGTAGTGGCAAATGGGGGAGGCGGGACGCAGATACGCAGTATTTT.

The J gene is TRBJ2-1, the V gene TRBV27; possibly TRBD1 or TRBD2 for D (6 bases each). Trimming left V 0 bases short and J 6 bases short, with 15 bases between. The length of the CDR3 is 16 residues. Germline V gives CDR1 MNHEY, CDR2 SMNVEV (reference sequence). This CDR3 is CASSLSGTLGANEQFF. Written as DNA, the CDR3 is TGTGCCAGCAGTTTATCGGGGACTTTGGGGGCCAATGAGCAGTTCTTC.

This clone was detected many times. The gene calls are TRBV2 and TRBJ2-7; 8 nucleotides agree with TRBD2. Germline V lookup: CDR1 SNHLY, CDR2 FYNNEI. This CDR3 has 12 residues. The V and J ends lost 6 bases and 4 bases, in that order; junction bases with no gene match: 2. The CDR3 is CASRGLEYEQYF. The CDR3 DNA follows: TGTGCCAGCAGGGGACTAGAATACGAGCAGTACTTC. The whole variable domain, remainder taken from reference TRBV2 and TRBJ2-7, is EPEVTQTPSHQVTQMGQEVILRCVPISNHLYFYWYRQILGQKVEFLVSFYNNEISEKSEIFDDQFSVERPDGSNFTLKIRSTKLEDSAMYFCASRGLEYEQYFGPGTRLTVT.

This clone was detected ten times or more. The identical CDR3 is also encoded by other nucleotide sequences in the sample. The V and J genes are TRBV10-3 and TRBJ2-2; 7 positions match TRBD2. Trimming removed 3 bases from V and 5 bases from J; junction bases left unmatched: 6. This CDR3 region has 15 residues. Germline V gene data show CDR1 as ENHRY and CDR2 as SYGVKD. CDR3 residues: CAISDGGGWTGELFF. As DNA, the CDR3 is TGTGCCATCAGTGACGGGGGAGGGTGGACCGGGGAGCTGTTTTTT.

The chain uses TRBV27 and TRBJ1-4, with D uncertain. CDR1 and CDR2 (germline): MNHEY, SMNVEV (reference sequence). CDR3 length: 14 residues. V shed 4 bases and J shed 2 bases, with 8 bases lying between them. CDR3 residues: CASSSVLTNEKLFF. The CDR3 DNA follows: TGTGCCAGCAGTTCAGTCCTTACTAATGAAAAACTGTTTTTT.

A note on this clone: This same CDR3 is encoded by further DNA sequences in the sample. This rearrangement joins TRBV5-1 to TRBJ2-1; 8 bases align to TRBD2. The CDR3 loop spans 15 amino acids. J was trimmed by 4 bases and V by 2 bases; bases with no gene match: 5. Germline V gene sequence: CDR1 SGHRS, CDR2 YFSETQ. Here the CDR3 reads CASSFASGSYNEQFF. For the CDR3, the DNA is TGCGCCAGCAGCTTCGCTAGCGGGTCGTACAATGAGCAGTTCTTC.

This chain uses TRBV5-1 with TRBJ2-7, with 8 bases identical to TRBD2. Germline V CDR1 and CDR2: SGHRS, YFSETQ. CDR3 length: 18 residues. V shed 0 bases and J 5 bases; nucleotides not matched to a gene: 16. The CDR3 nucleotides read TGCGCCAGCAGCTTGGGTTTGTGGGCGGGAGGTCGCCTCGACGAGCAGTACTTC. Translation: CASSLGLWAGGRLDEQYF.

The chain employs TRBV11-1 and TRBJ2-7; the D is unclear. This CDR3 is built from 12 residues. Deletions cut 2 bases from V and 7 bases from J, with 9 bases between. CDR1 is SGHAT and CDR2 is FQDESV in the germline V gene (reference sequence). CDR3 residues: CASSLSRVEQYF. In DNA form, the CDR3 reads TGTGCCAGCAGCTTAAGCCGGGTTGAGCAGTACTTC.

The J gene is TRBJ2-1, the V gene TRBV29-1; no clear D gene. The CDR3 has 13 residues. The ends were cut back, 6 bases at V and 6 bases at J, with 15 bases in the middle. Germline values: CDR1 SQVTM, CDR2 ANQGSEA. Written as DNA, the CDR3 is TGCAGCGTAGACGGATCAGGTAGCAATGAGCAGTTCTTC. Translating it yields CSVDGSGSNEQFF.

This clone was seen a few times. The J gene is TRBJ1-5, the V gene TRBV15; TRBD1 might be the D (5 bases). V lost 2 bases, J lost 0 bases, and 8 bases lay in between. This CDR3 is built from 15 residues. Per germline, CDR1 LNHNV and CDR2 YYDKDF (reference sequence). DNA for the CDR3: TGTGCCACCAGCAGAACGGGACTTAGCAATCAGCCCCAGCATTTT. This gives the protein CATSRTGLSNQPQHF. The complete variable domain, with remaining parts taken from reference TRBV15 and TRBJ1-5, reads DAMVIQNPRYQVTQFGKPVTLSCSQTLNHNVMYWYQQKSSQAPKLLFHYYDKDFNNEADTPDNFQSRRPNTSFCFLDIRSPGLGDTAMYLCATSRTGLSNQPQHFGDGTRLSIL.

The chain uses TRBV29-1 and TRBJ2-1; D gene ambiguous. This CDR3 comprises 11 residues. CDR1 and CDR2 (germline): SQVTM, ANQGSEA. CDR3 nucleotide sequence: TGCGTGTCCGGTTCCTACAATGAGCAGTTCTTC. It codes for CVSGSYNEQFF.

The V and J genes are TRBV19 and TRBJ1-5; D is unclear. Per germline, CDR1 LNHDA and CDR2 SQIVND (reference sequence). V was shortened by 3 bases and J by 1 base, with 16 bases between the two germline ends. There are 17 residues in the CDR3. The CDR3 is CASSILIRGGSNQPQHF. CDR3 in DNA: TGTGCCAGTAGTATTCTAATCCGCGGTGGGAGCAATCAGCCCCAGCATTTT. Full variable domain (outside the CDR3, taken from reference TRBV19 and TRBJ1-5): DGGITQSPKYLFRKEGQNVTLSCEQNLNHDAMYWYRQDPGQGLRLIYYSQIVNDFQKGDIAEGYSVSREKKESFPLTVTSAQKNPTAFYLCASSILIRGGSNQPQHFGDGTRLSIL.